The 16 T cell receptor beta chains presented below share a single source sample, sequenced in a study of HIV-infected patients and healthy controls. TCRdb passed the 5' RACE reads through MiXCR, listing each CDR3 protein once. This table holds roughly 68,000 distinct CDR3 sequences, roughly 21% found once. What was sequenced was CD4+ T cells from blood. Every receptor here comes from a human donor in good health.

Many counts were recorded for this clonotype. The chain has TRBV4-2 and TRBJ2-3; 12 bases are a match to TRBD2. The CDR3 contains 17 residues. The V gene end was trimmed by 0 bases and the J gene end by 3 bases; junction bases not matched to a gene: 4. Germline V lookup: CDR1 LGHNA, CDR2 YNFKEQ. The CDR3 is CASSQEGTSGRTDTQYF. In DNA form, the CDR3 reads TGTGCCAGCAGCCAAGAGGGCACTAGCGGGAGGACAGATACGCAGTATTTT.

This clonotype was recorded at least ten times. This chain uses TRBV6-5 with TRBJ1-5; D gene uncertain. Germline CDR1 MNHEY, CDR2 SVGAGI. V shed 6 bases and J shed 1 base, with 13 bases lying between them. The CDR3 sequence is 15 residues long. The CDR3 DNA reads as TGTGCCAGCAGCCCCGGCATGGTAAGCAATCAGCCCCAGCATTTT. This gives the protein CASSPGMVSNQPQHF.

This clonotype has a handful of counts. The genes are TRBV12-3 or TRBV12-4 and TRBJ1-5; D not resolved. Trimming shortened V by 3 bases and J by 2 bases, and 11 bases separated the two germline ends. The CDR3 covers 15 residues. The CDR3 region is CASSFGGLRNQPQHF. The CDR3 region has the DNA TGTGCCAGCAGTTTCGGCGGCCTTCGCAATCAGCCCCAGCATTTT.

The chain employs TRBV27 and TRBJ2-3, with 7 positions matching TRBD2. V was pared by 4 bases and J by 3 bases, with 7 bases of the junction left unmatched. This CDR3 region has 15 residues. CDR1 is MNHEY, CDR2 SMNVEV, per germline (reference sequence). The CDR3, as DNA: TGTGCCAGCAGTTCCCTCCTAGCGGAGACAGATACGCAGTATTTT. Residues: CASSSLLAETDTQYF.

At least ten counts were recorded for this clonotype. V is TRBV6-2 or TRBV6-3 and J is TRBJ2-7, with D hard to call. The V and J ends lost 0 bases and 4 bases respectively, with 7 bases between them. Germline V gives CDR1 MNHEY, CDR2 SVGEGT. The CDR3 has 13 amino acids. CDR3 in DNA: TGTGCCAGCAGTTACTCGAAGGTTTACGAGCAGTACTTC. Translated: CASSYSKVYEQYF.

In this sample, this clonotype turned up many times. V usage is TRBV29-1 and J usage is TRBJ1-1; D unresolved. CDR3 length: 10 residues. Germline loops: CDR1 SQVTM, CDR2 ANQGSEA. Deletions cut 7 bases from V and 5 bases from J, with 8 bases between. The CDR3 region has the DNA TGCAGCGCGGAACTAACTGAAGCTTTCTTT. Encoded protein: CSAELTEAFF.

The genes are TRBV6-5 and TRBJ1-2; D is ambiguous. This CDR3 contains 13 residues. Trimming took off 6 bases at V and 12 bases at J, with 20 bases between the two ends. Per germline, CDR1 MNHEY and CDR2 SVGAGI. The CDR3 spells CASSQSKEVPHTF. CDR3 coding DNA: TGTGCCAGCAGCCAGAGTAAAGAGGTCCCCCACACCTTC.

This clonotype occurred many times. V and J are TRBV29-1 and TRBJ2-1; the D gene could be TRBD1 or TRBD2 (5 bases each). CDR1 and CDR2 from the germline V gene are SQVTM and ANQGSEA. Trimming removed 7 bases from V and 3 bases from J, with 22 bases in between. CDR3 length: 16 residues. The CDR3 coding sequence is TGCAGCGCCACAGAGAGGGGTGCTAGCTACTACAATGAGCAGTTCTTC. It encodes CSATERGASYYNEQFF.

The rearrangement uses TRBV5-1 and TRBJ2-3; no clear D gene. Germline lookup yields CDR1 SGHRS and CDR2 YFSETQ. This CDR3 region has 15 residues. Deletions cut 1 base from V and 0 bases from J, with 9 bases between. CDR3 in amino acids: CASSLTVPSTDTQYF. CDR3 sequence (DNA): TGCGCCAGCAGCTTGACAGTTCCTAGCACAGATACGCAGTATTTT.

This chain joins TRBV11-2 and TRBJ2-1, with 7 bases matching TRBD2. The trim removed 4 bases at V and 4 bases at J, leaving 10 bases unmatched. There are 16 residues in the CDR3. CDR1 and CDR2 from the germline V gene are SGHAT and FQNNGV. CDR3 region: CASSSSVIAGYNEQFF. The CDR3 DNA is TGTGCCAGCAGCTCGTCCGTCATAGCGGGTTACAATGAGCAGTTCTTC. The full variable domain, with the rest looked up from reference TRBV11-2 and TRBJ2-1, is EAGVAQSPRYKIIEKRQSVAFWCNPISGHATLYWYQQILGQGPKLLIQFQNNGVVDDSQLPKDRFSAERLKGVDSTLKIQPAKLEDSAVYLCASSSSVIAGYNEQFFGPGTRLTVL.

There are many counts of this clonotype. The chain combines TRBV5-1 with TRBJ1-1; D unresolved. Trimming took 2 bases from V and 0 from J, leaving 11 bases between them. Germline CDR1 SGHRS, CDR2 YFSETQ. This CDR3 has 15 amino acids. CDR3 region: CASSLWERMNTEAFF. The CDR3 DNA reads TGCGCCAGCAGCTTATGGGAGAGGATGAACACTGAAGCTTTCTTT.

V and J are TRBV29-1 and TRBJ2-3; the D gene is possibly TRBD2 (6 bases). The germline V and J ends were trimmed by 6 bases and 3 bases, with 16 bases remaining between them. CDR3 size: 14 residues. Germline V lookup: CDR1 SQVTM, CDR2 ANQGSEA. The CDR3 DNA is TGCAGCGTAGGCAGGGCTAGCGTTACAGATACGCAGTATTTT. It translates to CSVGRASVTDTQYF.

CDR3: CAWNRDRDQPQHF. CDR3 nucleotides: TGTGCCTGGAATCGGGACAGGGATCAGCCCCAGCATTTT. This chain connects TRBV30 to TRBJ1-5; 9 positions match TRBD1. In germline, CDR1 is GTSNPN, CDR2 SVGIG (reference sequence). Trimming at V came to 4 bases and at J to 5 bases, leaving 3 bases not matched to a gene. The length of the CDR3 is 13 residues.

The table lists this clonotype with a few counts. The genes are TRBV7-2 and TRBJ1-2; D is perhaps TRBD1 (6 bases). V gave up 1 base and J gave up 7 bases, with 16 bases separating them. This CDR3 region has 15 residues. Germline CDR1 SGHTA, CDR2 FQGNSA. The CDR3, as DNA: TGTGCCAGCAGCTTAGTCGTGCTACAGGGCGGTGGCTACACCTTC. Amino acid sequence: CASSLVVLQGGGYTF.

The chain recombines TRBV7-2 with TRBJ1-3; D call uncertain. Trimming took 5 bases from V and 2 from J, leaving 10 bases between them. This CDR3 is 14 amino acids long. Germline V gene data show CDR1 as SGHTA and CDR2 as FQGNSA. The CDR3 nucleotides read TGTGCCAGCAGCCAGACAATTACTGGAAACACCATATATTTT. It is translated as CASSQTITGNTIYF. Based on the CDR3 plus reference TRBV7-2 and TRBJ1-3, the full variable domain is GAGVSQSPSNKVTEKGKDVELRCDPISGHTALYWYRQSLGQGLEFLIYFQGNSAPDKSGLPSDRFSAERTGGSVSTLTIQRTQQEDSAVYLCASSQTITGNTIYFGEGSWLTVV.

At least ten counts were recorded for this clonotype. The CDR3 sequence: CASSPLAGTYEQYF. The DNA for the CDR3 is TGTGCCAGCTCACCTTTGGCGGGAACCTACGAGCAGTACTTC. The chain has TRBV18 and TRBJ2-7; possibly TRBD2 for D (6 bases). Germline-derived CDR1 and CDR2 are KGHSH and LQKENI. The V and J ends lost 3 bases and 2 bases respectively, with 11 bases between them. This CDR3 has 14 residues. The complete variable domain, with remaining parts taken from reference TRBV18 and TRBJ2-7, reads NAGVMQNPRHLVRRRGQEARLRCSPMKGHSHVYWYRQLPEEGLKFMVYLQKENIIDESGMPKERFSAEFPKEGPSILRIQQVVRGDSAAYFCASSPLAGTYEQYFGPGTRLTVT.